The 11 T cell receptor beta chains reported below all come from one sample, sequenced in a study of blood T cell repertoires in COVID-19. The protocol was immunoSEQ multiplex PCR, while the TCRdb copy is restricted to in-frame clones and leaves out a portion. The table has 150,000 to 200,000 clones, roughly 80% seen once. The sample comprised peripheral blood. Every receptor here comes from a human donor with acute or convalescent COVID-19. The donor label of this sample is uncertain.

The J gene is TRBJ1-2, the V gene TRBV7-9; the match to TRBD1 covers 11 bases. With 3 bases clipped from V and 7 bases from J, the junction kept 7 bases outside the gene matches. Germline V gene lookup returns CDR1 SEHNR and CDR2 FQNEAQ (reference sequence). The CDR3 spans 15 residues. CDR3 sequence (DNA): TGTGCCAGCAGCTTGGCCGGACAGGGGGCCGTTGGCTACACCTTC. Encoded protein: CASSLAGQGAVGYTF.

V gene TRBV7-2 combines with J gene TRBJ2-7, with 12 bases identical to TRBD2. Germline V gene sequence: CDR1 SGHTA, CDR2 FQGNSA. Trimming removed 5 bases from V and 6 bases from J; junction bases left unmatched: 8. The length of the CDR3 is 15 residues. The CDR3 sequence: CASSSLAGGPAEQYF. CDR3 nucleotides: TGTGCCAGCAGCAGCCTAGCGGGAGGGCCGGCCGAGCAGTACTTC.

V usage is TRBV4-2 and J usage is TRBJ1-4; TRBD1 agrees at 7 bases. The CDR3 runs 14 residues. Germline loops: CDR1 LGHNA, CDR2 YNFKEQ. The V gene end was trimmed by 1 base and the J gene end by 7 bases; junction bases not matched to a gene: 3. This CDR3 reads CASSQAGTAEKLFF. CDR3 coding DNA: TGTGCCAGCAGCCAAGCCGGGACAGCTGAAAAACTGTTTTTT.

There are a few counts of this clone. The CDR3 coding sequence is TGCGCCAGCAGCCCCTCCTCAGGGACTAGCGGGAATCGGGCCAATGAGCAGTTCTTC. It yields the protein CASSPSSGTSGNRANEQFF. This chain uses TRBV5-1 with TRBJ2-1; 13 bases are shared with TRBD2. Trimming removed 4 bases from V and 6 bases from J; junction bases left unmatched: 16. The germline CDR1 and CDR2 sequences are SGHRS and YFSETQ. The CDR3 is 19 residues long.

The chain links TRBV5-6 to TRBJ1-2, with a tentative D call TRBD1 (5 bases). The CDR3 covers 15 residues. Germline CDR1 SGHDT, CDR2 YYEEEE. V lost 0 bases to trimming and J lost 8 bases, with 17 bases between them. The CDR3 DNA sequence: TGTGCCAGCAGCTTGGACGGGGCGGGGATTCGCGGCTACACCTTC. Translated: CASSLDGAGIRGYTF.

The V and J genes are TRBV11-3 and TRBJ2-1; TRBD2 aligns across 11 bases. With V trimmed by 5 bases and J by 7 bases, 7 bases remained unmatched. In germline, CDR1 is SGHNT, CDR2 YENEEA. This CDR3 is 15 amino acids long. DNA for the CDR3: TGTGCCAGCAGCCCCCAACTAGCGGGGGCTAATGAGCAGTTCTTC. Its translation: CASSPQLAGANEQFF.

The chain employs TRBV19 and TRBJ2-1; a possible D gene is TRBD2 (6 bases). The length of the CDR3 is 16 residues. Germline assignment: CDR1 LNHDA and CDR2 SQIVND (reference sequence). V shed 5 bases and J shed 1 base, with 15 bases lying between them. The chain's CDR3 is CASSAERGTSYNEQFF. The CDR3, as DNA: TGTGCCAGTAGTGCCGAACGGGGGACTTCCTACAATGAGCAGTTCTTC.

The genes are TRBV3-1 (or the pseudogene TRBV3-2) and TRBJ1-6; no clear D gene. Per germline, CDR1 LGHDT and CDR2 YNNKEL (reference sequence). This CDR3 is 14 amino acids long. Deletions cut 1 base from V and 9 bases from J, with 10 bases between. CDR3: CASSQALETSPLHF. In DNA, the CDR3 is TGTGCCAGCAGCCAAGCTCTGGAGACTTCACCCCTCCACTTT.

The rearrangement uses TRBV30 and TRBJ1-6, with 7 bases fitting TRBD1. This CDR3 region has 14 residues. Germline V gene sequence: CDR1 GTSNPN, CDR2 SVGIG (reference sequence). The trim removed 6 bases at V and 7 bases at J, leaving 9 bases unmatched. This CDR3 is CACYRQGGNSPLHF. The CDR3 DNA reads TGTGCCTGTTACCGACAGGGAGGAAATTCACCCCTCCACTTT.

The V gene is TRBV6-1, the J gene TRBJ2-1; 12 bases fit TRBD2. Germline V gene lookup returns CDR1 MNHNS and CDR2 SASEGT. V lost 5 bases and J lost 7; bases outside the gene matches: 6. The CDR3 is made up of 15 amino acids. This CDR3 reads CASSTTSGSENEQFF. The CDR3 bases are TGTGCCAGCAGTACGACTAGCGGGAGTGAGAATGAGCAGTTCTTC.

The chain recombines TRBV5-8 with TRBJ1-2; 8 nucleotides align to TRBD1. This CDR3 is built from 14 residues. The V gene end was trimmed by 4 bases and the J gene end by 4 bases; junction bases not matched to a gene: 6. The germline CDR1 and CDR2 sequences are SGHTS and YDEGEE. In DNA, the CDR3 is TGTGCCAGCAGCACAGGACAGGGAATCTATGGCTACACCTTC. Encoded protein: CASSTGQGIYGYTF.